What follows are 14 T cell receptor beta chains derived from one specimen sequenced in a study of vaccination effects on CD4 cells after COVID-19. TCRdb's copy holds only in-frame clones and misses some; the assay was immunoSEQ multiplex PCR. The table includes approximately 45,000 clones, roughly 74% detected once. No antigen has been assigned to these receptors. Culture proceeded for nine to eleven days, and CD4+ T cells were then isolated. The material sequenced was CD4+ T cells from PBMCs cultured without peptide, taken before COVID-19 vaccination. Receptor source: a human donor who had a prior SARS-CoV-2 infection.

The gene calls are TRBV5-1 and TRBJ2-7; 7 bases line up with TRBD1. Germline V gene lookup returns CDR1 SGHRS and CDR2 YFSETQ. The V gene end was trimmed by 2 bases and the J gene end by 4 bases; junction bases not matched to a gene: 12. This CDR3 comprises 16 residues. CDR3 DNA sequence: TGCGCCAGCAGCTTCGGACAGGCTGCCGTTGGGTACGAGCAGTACTTC. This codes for CASSFGQAAVGYEQYF.

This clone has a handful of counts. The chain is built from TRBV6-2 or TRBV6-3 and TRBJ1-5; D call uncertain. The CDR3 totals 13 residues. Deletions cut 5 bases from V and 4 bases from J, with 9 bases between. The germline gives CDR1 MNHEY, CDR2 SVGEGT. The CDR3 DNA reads TGTGCCAGCAGTATACAGAGAAATCAGCCCCAGCATTTT. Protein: CASSIQRNQPQHF.

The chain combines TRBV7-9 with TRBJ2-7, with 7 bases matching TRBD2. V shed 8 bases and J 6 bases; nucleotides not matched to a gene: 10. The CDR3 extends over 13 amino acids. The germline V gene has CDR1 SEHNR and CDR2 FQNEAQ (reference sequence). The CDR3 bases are TGTGCCAGCGCTCGGCGGAGGGAGGGCGAGCAGTACTTC. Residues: CASARRREGEQYF. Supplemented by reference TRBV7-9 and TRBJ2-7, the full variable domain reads DTGVSQNPRHKITKRGQNVTFRCDPISEHNRLYWYRQTLGQGPEFLTYFQNEAQLEKSRLLSDRFSAERPKGSFSTLEIQRTEQGDSAMYLCASARRREGEQYFGPGTRLTVT.

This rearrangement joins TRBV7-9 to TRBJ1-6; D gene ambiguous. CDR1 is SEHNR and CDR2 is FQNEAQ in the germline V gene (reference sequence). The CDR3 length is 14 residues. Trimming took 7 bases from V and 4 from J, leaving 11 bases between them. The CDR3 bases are TGTGCCAGCAACCTGGAGCAGTATAATTCACCCCTCCACTTT. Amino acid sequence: CASNLEQYNSPLHF.

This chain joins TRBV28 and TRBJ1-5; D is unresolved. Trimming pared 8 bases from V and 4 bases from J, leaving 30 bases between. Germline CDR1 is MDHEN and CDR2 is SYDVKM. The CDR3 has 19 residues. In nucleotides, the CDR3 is TGTGCCAGCCAACCAACCGGACGCACACAGTGGGGAAAGAATCAGCCCCAGCATTTT. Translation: CASQPTGRTQWGKNQPQHF.

Here the CDR3 DNA reads TGTGCCACCAGGGGGGGACTAGCGGGGAACAATGAGCAGTTCTTC. Residues: CATRGGLAGNNEQFF. The V call is TRBV15, the J call TRBJ2-1; 13 bases agree with TRBD2. Germline CDR1 and CDR2: LNHNV and YYDKDF (reference sequence). J gave up 5 bases and V 6 bases, and 4 bases lay outside the gene matches. The length of the CDR3 is 15 residues. Variable domain in full (rest from reference TRBV15 and TRBJ2-1): DAMVIQNPRYQVTQFGKPVTLSCSQTLNHNVMYWYQQKSSQAPKLLFHYYDKDFNNEADTPDNFQSRRPNTSFCFLDIRSPGLGDTAMYLCATRGGLAGNNEQFFGPGTRLTVL.

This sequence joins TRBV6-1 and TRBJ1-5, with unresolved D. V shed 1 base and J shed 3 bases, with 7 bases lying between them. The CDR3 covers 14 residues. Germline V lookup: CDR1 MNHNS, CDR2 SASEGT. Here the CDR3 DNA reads TGTGCCAGCAGTGAAGAATGGCACAATCAGCCCCAGCATTTT. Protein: CASSEEWHNQPQHF.

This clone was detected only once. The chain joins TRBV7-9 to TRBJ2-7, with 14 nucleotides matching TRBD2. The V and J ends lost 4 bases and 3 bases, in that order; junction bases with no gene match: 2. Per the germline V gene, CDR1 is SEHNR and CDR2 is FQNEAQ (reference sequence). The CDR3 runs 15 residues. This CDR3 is CASSWGLAGVYEQYF. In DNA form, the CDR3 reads TGTGCCAGCAGCTGGGGACTAGCGGGAGTCTACGAGCAGTACTTC.

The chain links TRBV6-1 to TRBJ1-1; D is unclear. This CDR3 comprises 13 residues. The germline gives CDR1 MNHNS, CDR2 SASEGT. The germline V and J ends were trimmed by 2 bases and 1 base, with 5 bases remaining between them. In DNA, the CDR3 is TGTGCCAGCAGTGAAAGGGAGAACACTGAAGCTTTCTTT. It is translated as CASSERENTEAFF.

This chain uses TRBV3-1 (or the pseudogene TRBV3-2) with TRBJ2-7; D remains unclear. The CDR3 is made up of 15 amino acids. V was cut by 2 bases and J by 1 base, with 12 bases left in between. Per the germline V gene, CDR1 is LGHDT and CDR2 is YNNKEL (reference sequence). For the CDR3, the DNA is TGTGCCAGCAGCCAACTGAGGACGGATTCCTACGAGCAGTACTTC. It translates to CASSQLRTDSYEQYF.

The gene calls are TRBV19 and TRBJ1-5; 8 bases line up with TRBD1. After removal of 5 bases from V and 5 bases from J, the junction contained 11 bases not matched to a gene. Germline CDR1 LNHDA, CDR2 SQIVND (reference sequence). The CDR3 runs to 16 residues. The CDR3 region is CASSERTGGLHQPQHF. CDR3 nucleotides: TGTGCCAGTAGTGAAAGAACAGGGGGTTTGCATCAGCCCCAGCATTTT.

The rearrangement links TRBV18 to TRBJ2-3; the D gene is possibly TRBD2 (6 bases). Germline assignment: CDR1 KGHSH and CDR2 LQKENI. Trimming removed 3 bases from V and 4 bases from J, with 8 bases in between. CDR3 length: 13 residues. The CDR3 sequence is CASSPDYSDTQYF. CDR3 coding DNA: TGTGCCAGCTCACCGGACTACTCAGATACGCAGTATTTT.

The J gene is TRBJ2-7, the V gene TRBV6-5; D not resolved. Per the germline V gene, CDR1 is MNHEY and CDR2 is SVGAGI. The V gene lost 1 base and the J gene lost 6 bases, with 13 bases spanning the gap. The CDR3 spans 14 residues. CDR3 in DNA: TGTGCCAGCAGTTACTTGGGCCCGTTAGCCGAGCAGTACTTC. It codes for CASSYLGPLAEQYF.

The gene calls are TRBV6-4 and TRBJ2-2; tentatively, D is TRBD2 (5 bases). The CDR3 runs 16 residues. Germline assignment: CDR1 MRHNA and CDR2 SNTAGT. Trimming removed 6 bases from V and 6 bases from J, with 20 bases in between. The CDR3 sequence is CASRDCDLAAPGELFF. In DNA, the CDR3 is TGTGCCAGCAGGGATTGCGACCTAGCCGCCCCCGGGGAGCTGTTTTTT.